The next 25 T cell receptor beta chains were all read from a single sample in a study of technical replicates of blood from a handful of donors. Produced via immunoSEQ multiplex PCR; TCRdb's table is partial and in-frame only. The repertoire consists of 95,000 to 100,000 clones, with around 95% occurring once and the leading ten covering 0.22%. The specimen was T cells isolated from PBMCs. The receptors shown here come from a human donor in good health.

The J gene is TRBJ1-4, the V gene TRBV4-1; possible D gene TRBD1, 6 bases. The V end was cut by 4 bases, the J end by 8 bases, with 20 bases between. CDR1 is MGHRA, CDR2 YSYEKL, per germline. There are 16 residues in the CDR3. CDR3: CASSPLDRQGEEKLFF. CDR3 DNA sequence: TGCGCCAGCAGCCCGCTTGACAGGCAGGGTGAAGAAAAACTGTTTTTT.

V and J are TRBV9 and TRBJ2-3; TRBD2 aligns across 7 bases. With 3 bases clipped from V and 3 bases from J, the junction kept 10 bases outside the gene matches. Germline V gives CDR1 SGDLS, CDR2 YYNGEE. This CDR3 has 16 amino acids. The CDR3 region is CASSDASGIRTDTQYF. CDR3 in DNA: TGTGCCAGCAGCGACGCCAGCGGGATTCGAACAGATACGCAGTATTTT. The variable domain in full, with the rest retrieved from reference TRBV9 and TRBJ2-3, is DSGVTQTPKHLITATGQRVTLRCSPRSGDLSVYWYQQSLDQGLQFLIQYYNGEERAKGNILERFSAQQFPDLHSELNLSSLELGDSALYFCASSDASGIRTDTQYFGPGTRLTVL.

The genes are TRBV2 and TRBJ1-4, with TRBD1 identical over 7 bases. The V gene end was trimmed by 5 bases and the J gene end by 4 bases; junction bases not matched to a gene: 4. Germline CDR1 is SNHLY and CDR2 is FYNNEI. The CDR3 has 14 amino acids. CDR3 nucleotides: TGTGCCAGCAGTCTTCCAGGGGGTAATGAAAAACTGTTTTTT. Its translation: CASSLPGGNEKLFF.

Here the CDR3 reads CAWSGSSGGSQTQYF. The DNA of the CDR3 is TGTGCCTGGAGTGGATCTAGCGGGGGCTCGCAGACCCAGTACTTC. The chain has TRBV30 and TRBJ2-5; 10 bases are a match to TRBD2. CDR1 and CDR2 from the germline V gene are GTSNPN and SVGIG (reference sequence). Losses at the gene ends were 1 base for V and 6 bases for J; bases not matched to a gene: 8. The CDR3 has 15 amino acids.

The chain joins TRBV5-6 to TRBJ2-5; 11 nucleotides agree with TRBD1. V gave up 3 bases and J gave up 3 bases; unmatched junction bases: 1. The germline V gene has CDR1 SGHDT and CDR2 YYEEEE. The CDR3 length is 14 residues. The CDR3 loop is CASSSGQGEETQYF. The CDR3 DNA reads as TGTGCCAGCAGCTCGGGACAGGGGGAAGAGACCCAGTACTTC.

The J gene is TRBJ2-1, the V gene TRBV18, with D perhaps TRBD2 (5 bases). This CDR3 comprises 15 residues. From germline, CDR1 is KGHSH and CDR2 LQKENI. Between the trimmed V and J ends, which lost 2 bases and 5 bases, there was a span of 13 bases. CDR3 amino acids: CASSPVLALDNEQFF. The CDR3 DNA is TGTGCCAGCTCACCAGTTCTAGCTTTGGACAATGAGCAGTTCTTC. Filled out from reference TRBV18 and TRBJ2-1, the complete variable domain reads NAGVMQNPRHLVRRRGQEARLRCSPMKGHSHVYWYRQLPEEGLKFMVYLQKENIIDESGMPKERFSAEFPKEGPSILRIQQVVRGDSAAYFCASSPVLALDNEQFFGPGTRLTVL.

The genes are TRBV9 and TRBJ1-1; 7 nucleotides line up with TRBD1. The V gene's germline CDR1 is SGDLS and CDR2 YYNGEE. V shed 7 bases and J 2 bases; nucleotides not matched to a gene: 5. The CDR3 loop spans 13 amino acids. This CDR3 is CASQTGTNTEAFF. For the CDR3, the DNA is TGTGCCAGCCAGACAGGGACTAACACTGAAGCTTTCTTT.

V usage is TRBV7-2 and J usage is TRBJ1-2, with D uncertain. The germline V gene has CDR1 SGHTA and CDR2 FQGNSA. V was shortened by 0 bases and J by 0 bases, with 5 bases between the two germline ends. This CDR3 is 14 amino acids long. In nucleotides, the CDR3 is TGTGCCAGCAGCTTAGCCCCAGCTAACTATGGCTACACCTTC. Translating it yields CASSLAPANYGYTF.

The rearrangement uses TRBV11-3 and TRBJ1-1; 7 nucleotides match TRBD1. This CDR3 has 17 amino acids. In germline, CDR1 is SGHNT, CDR2 YENEEA. V lost 5 bases, J lost 6 bases, and 18 bases stayed unmatched. CDR3 DNA sequence: TGTGCCAGCAGCCCCCCTATCGGGACAGCCCATCCTCCTGAAGCTTTCTTT. As protein: CASSPPIGTAHPPEAFF.

The chain is built from TRBV4-1 and TRBJ2-7, with 9 bases matching TRBD2. Trimming at V came to 4 bases and at J to 6 bases, leaving 7 bases not matched to a gene. The CDR3 has 14 residues. Per germline, CDR1 MGHRA and CDR2 YSYEKL. Here the CDR3 DNA reads TGCGCCAGCAGCCTCGGGCGGGAGGGGGGCGAGCAGTACTTC. Translating gives CASSLGREGGEQYF.

J is TRBJ2-5 and V is TRBV9, with D tentatively TRBD2 (6 bases). Germline V gene data show CDR1 as SGDLS and CDR2 as YYNGEE. Trimming took 0 bases from V and 4 from J, leaving 10 bases between them. This CDR3 is built from 14 residues. CDR3 sequence: CASSVEGLGETQYF. The CDR3 bases are TGTGCCAGCAGCGTAGAGGGACTGGGAGAGACCCAGTACTTC.

The gene calls are TRBV5-1 and TRBJ1-5, with TRBD1 as a possible D gene (5 bases). The CDR3 covers 15 residues. The V gene lost 0 bases and the J gene lost 6 bases, with 13 bases spanning the gap. Germline V lookup: CDR1 SGHRS, CDR2 YFSETQ. The CDR3: CASSLAPGGGQPQHF. Here the CDR3 DNA reads TGCGCCAGCAGCTTGGCCCCCGGGGGGGGTCAGCCCCAGCATTTT.

The chain has TRBV27 and TRBJ2-1, with TRBD2 matching 7 bases. This CDR3 has 15 amino acids. The J segment lost 5 bases and the V segment lost 5 bases, leaving 9 bases of the junction unmatched. Germline values: CDR1 MNHEY, CDR2 SMNVEV (reference sequence). DNA for the CDR3: TGTGCCAGCAGTCGCAACCGGGACTACGACAATGAGCAGTTCTTC. Translation: CASSRNRDYDNEQFF.

This clone was counted once. J is TRBJ2-1 and V is TRBV5-4, with 8 bases aligning to TRBD2. This CDR3 spans 16 amino acids. The germline V gene has CDR1 SGHNT and CDR2 YYREEE (reference sequence). The J segment lost 6 bases and the V segment lost 3 bases, leaving 11 bases of the junction unmatched. In DNA, the CDR3 is TGTGCCAGCAGCTCCACCGTAGCGGGAAAGGGCAATGAGCAGTTCTTC. Amino acid sequence: CASSSTVAGKGNEQFF.

V gene TRBV6-6 combines with J gene TRBJ1-4; D possibly corresponds to TRBD1 (5 bases). V was cut by 11 bases and J by 8 bases, with 21 bases left in between. Germline CDR1 MNHNY, CDR2 SVGAGI (reference sequence). The length of the CDR3 is 14 residues. CDR3 DNA sequence: TGTGCCTCAGAACACGGGGGAATAGGGGAAAAACTGTTTTTT. Translation gives CASEHGGIGEKLFF.

V is TRBV7-9 and J is TRBJ1-3; no clear D gene. The CDR3 covers 14 residues. V was pared by 4 bases and J by 4 bases, with 11 bases between. Looked up from germline, CDR1 is SEHNR and CDR2 is FQNEAQ (reference sequence). This CDR3 reads CASSWRVFGNTIYF. The DNA of the CDR3 is TGTGCCAGCAGCTGGAGGGTTTTCGGAAACACCATATATTTT.

With respect to this clone: The junction and the germline gene differ at one end; a read error may be behind it. The chain couples TRBV19 to TRBJ1-2; a possible D gene is TRBD1 (5 bases). Per germline, CDR1 LNHDA and CDR2 SQIVND (reference sequence). CDR3 length equals 12 residues. CDR3 DNA: TGTGCCAGTAGTATATACCAGGGCGAACCCTACTTC. This codes for CASSIYQGEPYF.

The CDR3 DNA reads TGTGCCAGCGGACAGGGGAGCTACGAGCAGTACTTC. The encoded protein is CASGQGSYEQYF. V and J are TRBV28 and TRBJ2-7, with 9 bases fitting TRBD1. The germline V gene encodes CDR1 MDHEN and CDR2 SYDVKM. This CDR3 contains 12 residues. After removal of 8 bases from V and 3 bases from J, the junction contained 2 bases not matched to a gene.

V and J are TRBV4-2 and TRBJ2-5; no definite D call. The CDR3 covers 14 residues. Trimming took 2 bases from V and 1 from J, leaving 8 bases between them. Looked up from germline, CDR1 is LGHNA and CDR2 is YNFKEQ. The DNA of the CDR3 is TGTGCCAGCAGCCAAAGCCCAAGCCAAGAGACCCAGTACTTC. As protein: CASSQSPSQETQYF.

The DNA for the CDR3 is TGTGCCAGTAGTCTCCGGGACAGGGGACAAGCGGAGACCCAGTACTTC. Its protein is CASSLRDRGQAETQYF. V is TRBV19 and J is TRBJ2-5, with 10 bases fitting TRBD1. This CDR3 region has 16 residues. Germline V gives CDR1 LNHDA, CDR2 SQIVND (reference sequence). Trimming took 5 bases from V and 5 from J; bases not matched to a gene: 11.

CDR3 loop: CASSGADRMNTEAFF. Written as DNA, the CDR3 is TGTGCCAGCAGTGGGGCGGACAGGATGAACACTGAAGCTTTCTTT. This sequence joins TRBV27 and TRBJ1-1, with TRBD1 matching 7 bases. Unmatched junction bases numbered 6, after V lost 5 bases and J lost 0 bases. The CDR3 extends over 15 amino acids. Germline loops: CDR1 MNHEY, CDR2 SMNVEV (reference sequence).

In this sample, this clone turned up once. This chain links TRBV27 with TRBJ2-3; 7 nucleotides agree with TRBD1. Germline V lookup: CDR1 MNHEY, CDR2 SMNVEV (reference sequence). The CDR3 length is 16 residues. Unmatched junction bases numbered 7, after V lost 4 bases and J lost 0 bases. Here the CDR3 reads CASSSQGDPSTDTQYF. The CDR3 nucleotides are TGTGCCAGCAGTTCCCAGGGGGACCCTAGCACAGATACGCAGTATTTT.

The V call is TRBV12-5, the J call TRBJ1-1; TRBD1 agrees at 10 bases. The V segment lost 0 bases and the J segment 3 bases; nucleotides outside the gene matches: 10. The CDR3 contains 18 residues. Germline V gene sequence: CDR1 LGHNT, CDR2 FRNRAP. The CDR3 region has the DNA TGTGCTAGTGGTTTGGTACCGACAGGGGGCCTCGGGGACACTGAAGCTTTCTTT. It codes for CASGLVPTGGLGDTEAFF.

This chain links TRBV4-1 with TRBJ2-3; the D is unclear. The CDR3 is made up of 15 amino acids. CDR1 is MGHRA and CDR2 is YSYEKL in the germline V gene. V was clipped by 5 bases and J by 2 bases, with 14 bases between them. The CDR3 region has the DNA TGCGCCAGCAGCTCCCGGGTTCTCCACACAGATACGCAGTATTTT. It codes for CASSSRVLHTDTQYF.

This clone was observed a single time. The chain combines TRBV7-9 with TRBJ1-1; D gene uncertain. The germline gives CDR1 SEHNR, CDR2 FQNEAQ (reference sequence). This CDR3 is built from 11 residues. V shed 5 bases and J shed 3 bases, with 4 bases lying between them. CDR3 bases: TGTGCCAGCAGCCCGGACACTGAAGCTTTCTTT. Amino acids: CASSPDTEAFF. The entire variable domain, with the rest obtained from reference TRBV7-9 and TRBJ1-1, is as follows: DTGVSQNPRHKITKRGQNVTFRCDPISEHNRLYWYRQTLGQGPEFLTYFQNEAQLEKSRLLSDRFSAERPKGSFSTLEIQRTEQGDSAMYLCASSPDTEAFFGQGTRLTVV.